These T cell receptor beta chains were read from a single sample in a study of T-cell memory formation after mild COVID-19. Using its own MiXCR run on the 5' RACE reads, TCRdb lists one record per CDR3 protein. The data hold 550,000 to 650,000 distinct CDR3 sequences, with approximately 15% observed a single time. Material for sequencing was PBMCs or a T cell subset sorted from them (not recorded which). Receptor source: an adult woman who had mild COVID-19 (a few samples of this study predate the infection). Cell type and time point are not known. Each CDR3 is given with its conserved first and last residue. D genes are given only for firm matches. Some rows mark clone size as missing; the rest say once, few, many or name a class of expanded clone.

V gene,clone size,D gene,J gene,CDR3 DNA,CDR3 protein
TRBV7-8,few,TRBD1,TRBJ2-7,TGTGCCAGCAGCTTACCCCGGACAGGGAAGGGCCGCTACGAGCAGTACTTC,CASSLPRTGKGRYEQYF
TRBV24-1,.,.,TRBJ2-1,TGTGCCACCAGTGATTTGCGGGGAGGGCAGTTCTTC,CATSDLRGGQFF
TRBV14,few,TRBD1,TRBJ2-5,TGTGCCAGCAGCCAATTTCAGGGGGTGATTCAAGAGACCCAGTACTTC,CASSQFQGVIQETQYF
TRBV5-1,few,.,TRBJ2-7,TGCGCCAGCAGGGATGTCGACGCTAGCTCCTACGAGCAGTACTTC,CASRDVDASSYEQYF
TRBV5-1,few,.,TRBJ1-1,TGCGCCAGCAGCTTGCTCGGGGCAGAGGTCATGAACACTGAAGCTTTCTTT,CASSLLGAEVMNTEAFF
TRBV12-3/TRBV12-4,many,.,TRBJ2-7,TGTGCCAGCAGCCCGACAGACCACTACTACGAGCAGTACTTC,CASSPTDHYYEQYF
TRBV5-1,few,TRBD1,TRBJ2-2,TGCGCCAGCAGCCCCATGACAGGGAGCACCGGGGAGCTGTTTTTT,CASSPMTGSTGELFF
TRBV5-1,many,.,TRBJ2-3,TGCGCCAGCAGCTTGGGCCACGGCACAGATACGCAGTATTTT,CASSLGHGTDTQYF
TRBV4-2,many,.,TRBJ2-1,TGTGCCAGCAGCCAACCAGGGACCCGCTATAATGAGCAGTTCTTC,CASSQPGTRYNEQFF
TRBV18,.,TRBD2,TRBJ2-1,TGTGCCAGCTCGGGTGGACTAGCGGGTGATCAAGAGCAGTTCTTC,CASSGGLAGDQEQFF
TRBV7-9,.,.,TRBJ2-7,TGTGCCAGCAGCTACGGGACGGACTACGAGCAGTACTTC,CASSYGTDYEQYF
TRBV4-3,few,.,TRBJ2-2,TGCGCCAGCAGCCACCATCCAACCTCGGGCACCGGGGAGCTGTTTTTT,CASSHHPTSGTGELFF
TRBV5-1,.,.,TRBJ2-5,TGCGCCAGCAGACCAGGGACGACCCAAGAGACCCAGTACTTC,CASRPGTTQETQYF
TRBV3-1,few,.,TRBJ2-5,TGTGCCAGCAGCCAAGATCGGGTCTTGTACCAAGAGACCCAGTACTTC,CASSQDRVLYQETQYF
TRBV29-1,few,.,TRBJ1-1,TGCAGCGGAGGGGGTTTCACTGAAGCTTTCTTT,CSGGGFTEAFF
TRBV2,few,TRBD1,TRBJ1-2,TGTGCCAGCAGTACTCCTGGACAGGGAGGATATGGCTACACCTTC,CASSTPGQGGYGYTF
TRBV29-1,.,.,TRBJ2-5,TGCAGCGTTTGCAGGGACGAACGAAAAGAGACCCAGTACTTC,CSVCRDERKETQYF
TRBV12-3/TRBV12-4,.,TRBD1,TRBJ2-2,TGTGCCAGCAGCCATACAGGGGGACCGAACACCGGGGAGCTGTTTTTT,CASSHTGGPNTGELFF
TRBV4-1,few,TRBD1,TRBJ2-6,TGCGCCAGCAGCCGAATCCTGACAGGGGCTGGGGCCAACGTCCTGACTTTC,CASSRILTGAGANVLTF
TRBV29-1,many,.,TRBJ2-4,TGCAGCGTCGGATGGGACGGTGTCAAAAACATTCAGTACTTC,CSVGWDGVKNIQYF
TRBV15,few,TRBD1,TRBJ2-7,TGTGCCACCAGCAGAGATCTGGGACAGGGAATAGAGCAGTACTTC,CATSRDLGQGIEQYF
TRBV29-1,.,.,TRBJ1-2,TGCAGCCCCAGGACCTATGGCTACACCTTC,CSPRTYGYTF
TRBV6-1,.,TRBD1,TRBJ1-5,TGTGCCAGCAGTGATCCATGGACAGGGGTTAATCAGCCCCAGCATTTT,CASSDPWTGVNQPQHF
TRBV29-1,few,TRBD1,TRBJ2-4,TGCAGCGTTGCGGACAGGGAGGTAGCCAAAAACATTCAGTACTTC,CSVADREVAKNIQYF
TRBV7-3,many,TRBD2,TRBJ2-3,TGTGCCAGCAGCTCGCGCCGGGCGGGGGGCAGCACAGATACGCAGTATTTT,CASSSRRAGGSTDTQYF
TRBV27,few,.,TRBJ2-7,TGTGCCAGCAGTTTAATTTCGGCCGGGGAGCAGTACTTC,CASSLISAGEQYF
TRBV5-4,.,TRBD2,TRBJ2-1,TGTGCCAGCAGCACCGGGACTAGCGGGGCCTACAATGAGCAGTTCTTC,CASSTGTSGAYNEQFF
TRBV7-6,many,.,TRBJ2-7,TGTGCCAGCAGCTCCCATGCGGTCTACGAGCAGTACTTC,CASSSHAVYEQYF
TRBV15,.,.,TRBJ1-2,TGTGCCACCAGCAGAGACCGGGACTATGGCTACACCTTC,CATSRDRDYGYTF
TRBV7-8,few,TRBD2,TRBJ2-7,TGTGCCAGCACCCCCCGAGCTAGCGGGAGTCGGAAGTTCTACGAGCAGTACTTC,CASTPRASGSRKFYEQYF
TRBV20-1,.,.,TRBJ2-2,TGCAGTGCTAGAGATTTGCGGGGGCTGAACACCGGGGAGCTGTTTTTT,CSARDLRGLNTGELFF
TRBV5-1,few,.,TRBJ2-7,TGCGCCAGCCGGGACGCGAGCTCCTACGAGCAGTACTTC,CASRDASSYEQYF
TRBV7-9,few,TRBD1,TRBJ1-1,TGTGCCAGCAGCTTTTACAGGGGAGGCGGTGAAGCTTTCTTT,CASSFYRGGGEAFF
TRBV19,.,.,TRBJ1-2,TGTGCCAGTAGTCTCCGGGACACCCATGGCTACACCTTC,CASSLRDTHGYTF
TRBV6-6,.,TRBD1,TRBJ1-6,TGTGCCATCTCACAGGGGAACAGTTCACCCCTCCACTTT,CAISQGNSSPLHF
TRBV7-9,many,TRBD2,TRBJ2-1,TGTGCCAGCAGCTTAGGGACTAGCACGGGCACCTACAATGAGCAGTTCTTC,CASSLGTSTGTYNEQFF
TRBV19,.,.,TRBJ2-7,TGTGCCAGTAGTATCTATTCGGGACGGCCGTACGAGCAGTACTTC,CASSIYSGRPYEQYF
TRBV7-9,.,.,TRBJ2-1,TGTGCCAGCAGCCTAGGGGGGCGGGTAGATCCTCGTTTAATTAATGAGCAGTTCTTC,CASSLGGRVDPRLINEQFF
TRBV5-1,few,TRBD1,TRBJ2-1,TGCGCCAGCAGCACCGGACAGGGGAAGGATGAGCAGTTCTTC,CASSTGQGKDEQFF
TRBV6-5,few,.,TRBJ2-7,TGTGCCAGCAGCATGGACGGACAAAGCTCCTACGAGCAGTACTTC,CASSMDGQSSYEQYF
TRBV24-1,.,TRBD2,TRBJ2-1,TGTGCCACCAGTGCTAGCGGGGGATACAATGAGCAGTTCTTC,CATSASGGYNEQFF
TRBV29-1,.,TRBD1,TRBJ1-1,TGCAGCGTTGGGACAGGGTGGGGCACTGAAGCTTTCTTT,CSVGTGWGTEAFF
TRBV19,.,.,TRBJ1-1,TGTGCCAGTAAGATGGAGGCAGAAGCTTTCTTT,CASKMEAEAFF
TRBV29-1,few,.,TRBJ1-1,TGCAGCGTCCCAGGGGACACTGAAGCTTTCTTT,CSVPGDTEAFF
TRBV6-2/TRBV6-3,few,.,TRBJ2-7,TGTGCCAGCAGTGAACCGCAGGGAAACCGCTACGAGCAGTACTTC,CASSEPQGNRYEQYF
TRBV12-3/TRBV12-4,few,.,TRBJ1-1,TGTGCCAGCAGTTTAACTCCCAGCCTTATCACTGAAGCTTTCTTT,CASSLTPSLITEAFF
TRBV7-2,many,TRBD1,TRBJ1-5,TGTGCCAGCAGCTTAGGACAGGGGAGGAATCAGCCCCAGCATTTT,CASSLGQGRNQPQHF
TRBV7-3,many,TRBD2,TRBJ2-5,TGTGCCAGCAGCCCGCAGGGGACTAGCGGATCCCGGACCCAGTACTTC,CASSPQGTSGSRTQYF
TRBV7-2,few,TRBD1,TRBJ1-1,TGTGCCAGCAGCTTCAGGGGGGAGTACACTGAAGCTTTCTTT,CASSFRGEYTEAFF
TRBV12-3/TRBV12-4,.,TRBD1,TRBJ2-7,TGTGCCAGCAGTTTAGCTATCGGACAGGGACGCTCCTACGAGCAGTACTTC,CASSLAIGQGRSYEQYF
TRBV7-2,.,.,TRBJ2-3,TGTGCCAGCAGTCTTGGTCGGGCTGGGGGCCCAGATACGCAGTATTTT,CASSLGRAGGPDTQYF
TRBV7-2,.,.,TRBJ1-2,TGTGCCAGCAGCTTAGAGACAGCAAACTATGGCTACACCTTC,CASSLETANYGYTF
TRBV19,.,.,TRBJ1-5,TGTGCCAGTAGTTTACCGGGGGCCCCAAATCAGCCCCAGCATTTT,CASSLPGAPNQPQHF
TRBV4-3,.,.,TRBJ1-2,TGCGCCAGCAGCCAAGAGGGGCGGGGCAGAAGAAACTATGGCTACACCTTC,CASSQEGRGRRNYGYTF
TRBV12-3/TRBV12-4,.,.,TRBJ2-3,TGTGCCAGCAGTCTGGGGACTTCCCAGGCAGATACGCAGTATTTT,CASSLGTSQADTQYF
TRBV20-1,.,.,TRBJ2-7,TGCAGTGCGAGAGACAGTGAGCGTCTTCACTCCTACGAGCAGTACTTC,CSARDSERLHSYEQYF
TRBV7-6,.,TRBD1,TRBJ2-5,TGTGCCAGCAGCCCCCTTGCAGGGGGCAGGTCCGAGACCCAGTACTTC,CASSPLAGGRSETQYF